The TCR beta chain described here comes from a study of T cell changes during pregnancy in multiple sclerosis. V was cut by 0 bases and J by 4 bases, with 16 bases left in between. This CDR3 comprises 16 residues. Germline CDR1 reads LGHNT; CDR2 reads FRNRAP. Sequenced by immunoSEQ multiplex PCR; TCRdb stores in-frame clones only, minus some. The repertoire consists of 40,000 to 45,000 clones, with about 93% occurring once and the leading ten covering around 0.64%. This chain connects TRBV12-5 to TRBJ2-7; D is undetermined. The sequence derives from a female donor with multiple sclerosis, enrolled in a pregnancy study. The material was CD4+ T cells from peripheral blood mononuclear cells, obtained in the third trimester of pregnancy. This chain's CDR3 is CASGLVLTGIDYEQYF. CDR3 coding DNA: TGTGCTAGTGGTTTGGTACTAACTGGTATTGATTACGAGCAGTACTTC.